The 8 T cell receptor beta chains in this list originate from one sample, sequenced in a study of healthy donors' naive CD4 and CD8 T cells. A linear amplification protocol produced the TCR libraries from about 0.45 ug of total RNA. TCRdb analysed the reads with MiXCR anew, one entry per CDR3 protein. The data show some 190,000 distinct CDR3 sequences, nearly 75% seen once. The sample was naive CD4+ and CD8+ T cells sorted from blood, pooled from several donors. These receptors all stem from a pool of human donors in good health; the sample pools cells from several healthy donors.

The chain recombines TRBV5-1 with TRBJ2-7; 7 bases fit TRBD2. There are 16 residues in the CDR3. The V gene's germline CDR1 is SGHRS and CDR2 YFSETQ. The junction had 6 bases not matched to a gene; V was cut back by 0 bases and J by 0 bases. The CDR3 DNA reads TGCGCCAGCAGCTTGGATCGTCTAGCGGCCTCCTACGAGCAGTACTTC. Translated, it gives CASSLDRLAASYEQYF.

This clonotype turned up a few times. The chain employs TRBV18 and TRBJ2-1; TRBD1 matches at 10 bases. V dropped 0 bases and J dropped 4; count of bases not matched to a gene: 0. The V gene's germline CDR1 is KGHSH and CDR2 LQKENI. The CDR3 has 15 amino acids. CDR3 bases: TGTGCCAGCTCACCACCGGGACAGGGGTACAATGAGCAGTTCTTC. Protein: CASSPPGQGYNEQFF. Supplemented by reference TRBV18 and TRBJ2-1, the full variable domain reads NAGVMQNPRHLVRRRGQEARLRCSPMKGHSHVYWYRQLPEEGLKFMVYLQKENIIDESGMPKERFSAEFPKEGPSILRIQQVVRGDSAAYFCASSPPGQGYNEQFFGPGTRLTVL.

Of note for this clonotype: The junction does not match germline at one end; this may be a read error. The chain joins TRBV29-1 to TRBJ2-3, with TRBD2 matching over 11 bases. Germline lookup yields CDR1 SQVTM and CDR2 ANQGSEA. This CDR3 has 16 residues. CDR3 residues: CSVGGRLAGHTDMQYF. CDR3 DNA: TGCAGCGTTGGGGGACGACTAGCGGGACACACAGATATGCAGTATTTT.

The chain is built from TRBV29-1 and TRBJ2-7, with D perhaps TRBD1 or TRBD2 (5 bases each). Trimming shortened V by 3 bases and J by 0 bases, and 9 bases separated the two germline ends. The germline V gene has CDR1 SQVTM and CDR2 ANQGSEA. The length of the CDR3 is 13 residues. CDR3 loop: CSVEGDDSYEQYF. The CDR3 coding sequence is TGCAGCGTTGAGGGGGATGACTCCTACGAGCAGTACTTC.

CDR3 in amino acids: CASSHTGPGQPQHF. In DNA form, the CDR3 reads TGTGCCAGCAGTCATACAGGGCCGGGTCAGCCCCAGCATTTT. This chain connects TRBV2 to TRBJ1-5, with D possibly being TRBD1 (6 bases). There are 14 residues in the CDR3. Germline values: CDR1 SNHLY, CDR2 FYNNEI. V lost 5 bases to trimming and J lost 6 bases, with 14 bases between them.

V is TRBV29-1 and J is TRBJ2-2; weak D call: TRBD2 (5 bases). This CDR3 has 12 amino acids. The germline V and J ends were trimmed by 5 bases and 6 bases, with 10 bases remaining between them. Germline assignment: CDR1 SQVTM and CDR2 ANQGSEA. The CDR3 reads CSVPTRAGELFF. In DNA form, the CDR3 reads TGCAGCGTTCCCACTAGGGCCGGGGAGCTGTTTTTT.

The chain carries TRBV20-1 and TRBJ1-2; 8 positions match TRBD1. The CDR3 is made up of 13 amino acids. The V segment lost 6 bases and the J segment 3 bases; nucleotides outside the gene matches: 6. The germline V gene encodes CDR1 DFQATT and CDR2 SNEGSKA (reference sequence). The CDR3 loop reads CSAIPQGDYGYTF. In DNA, the CDR3 is TGCAGTGCCATCCCACAGGGGGACTATGGCTACACCTTC.

This clonotype was detected a few times. V usage is TRBV29-1 and J usage is TRBJ2-2; 7 bases are shared with TRBD1. The J segment lost 2 bases and the V segment lost 3 bases, leaving 3 bases of the junction unmatched. The CDR3 extends over 14 amino acids. Germline V CDR1 and CDR2: SQVTM, ANQGSEA. This CDR3 reads CSVEDRSNTGELFF. The CDR3 DNA sequence: TGCAGCGTTGAGGACAGGTCCAACACCGGGGAGCTGTTTTTT.